One sample yielded the 19 T cell receptor beta chains listed below, sequenced in a study of patients and donors after allogeneic stem cell transplantation. TCRdb re-derived calls from the RT-PCR reads in MiXCR, one entry per CDR3 protein. The repertoire holds roughly 940,000 distinct CDR3 sequences, with under 20% as singletons. Input material: blood, either unsorted or a sorted T cell fraction (not recorded which). These receptors came from a human donor who was either an allogeneic HSCT recipient or a stem cell or donor lymphocyte infusion donor (not recorded which). It is not recorded whose cells these are; they may come from a transplant donor.

This clonotype was found a few times. The chain employs TRBV20-1 and TRBJ2-7; D not resolved. V was trimmed by 1 base and J by 3 bases, leaving 10 bases between them. Germline-derived CDR1 and CDR2 are DFQATT and SNEGSKA (reference sequence). The CDR3 runs to 13 residues. The CDR3 bases are TGCAGTGCTAGAGCGAGGCCAATCTACGAGCAGTACTTC. Translating it yields CSARARPIYEQYF.

The V gene is TRBV7-9, the J gene TRBJ2-2; no clear D. This CDR3 comprises 17 residues. Germline V lookup: CDR1 SEHNR, CDR2 FQNEAQ (reference sequence). Trimming removed 3 bases at V and 0 bases at J, with 14 bases between. Here the CDR3 reads CASSFPTDSANTGELFF. CDR3 coding DNA: TGTGCCAGCAGCTTTCCAACTGACTCCGCGAACACCGGGGAGCTGTTTTTT.

This clonotype occurred a few times. The V and J genes are TRBV20-1 and TRBJ1-5; D unclear. The CDR3 length is 13 residues. From germline, CDR1 is DFQATT and CDR2 SNEGSKA (reference sequence). Trimming pared 1 base from V and 6 bases from J, leaving 10 bases between. CDR3 bases: TGCAGTGCTAGAGTGAAAGGGTCTCAGCCCCAGCATTTT. Translated: CSARVKGSQPQHF.

The genes are TRBV30 and TRBJ1-5; maybe TRBD1 (6 bases). Germline assignment: CDR1 GTSNPN and CDR2 SVGIG (reference sequence). The V end lost 4 bases, the J end lost 7 bases, and 20 bases lay between the germline ends. This CDR3 contains 15 residues. The CDR3, as DNA: TGTGCCTGGAAGGCGGGGGGCGGGATGCGGCAGCCCCAGCATTTT. Its protein is CAWKAGGGMRQPQHF.

The rearrangement joins TRBV28 to TRBJ2-2; D perhaps matches TRBD2 (5 bases). The length of the CDR3 is 16 residues. CDR1 is MDHEN, CDR2 SYDVKM, per germline. The V and J ends lost 5 bases and 0 bases respectively, with 13 bases between them. The CDR3 loop is CASSRRTGTNTGELFF. CDR3 sequence (DNA): TGTGCCAGCAGTCGCCGTACCGGGACGAACACCGGGGAGCTGTTTTTT.

This chain uses TRBV6-1 with TRBJ1-2; maybe TRBD1 (6 bases). V was pared by 6 bases and J by 4 bases, with 15 bases between. Germline V gene sequence: CDR1 MNHNS, CDR2 SASEGT. The CDR3 loop spans 14 amino acids. CDR3 nucleotides: TGTGCCAGCAGGGTCGAACAGGGACCCTATGGCTACACCTTC. Translated, it gives CASRVEQGPYGYTF.

This clonotype was seen many times. V and J are TRBV29-1 and TRBJ2-3, with 10 bases identical to TRBD2. J lost 2 bases, V lost 7 bases, and 9 bases had no gene match. Germline values: CDR1 SQVTM, CDR2 ANQGSEA. This CDR3 comprises 15 residues. The CDR3: CSAPLSGRATDTQYF. CDR3 coding DNA: TGCAGCGCCCCTCTCAGCGGGAGGGCCACAGATACGCAGTATTTT.

This clonotype was counted between two and nine times. This chain connects TRBV29-1 to TRBJ1-3; no clear D. The germline V gene encodes CDR1 SQVTM and CDR2 ANQGSEA. CDR3 size: 14 residues. Between the trimmed V and J ends, which lost 5 bases and 5 bases, there was a span of 16 bases. CDR3 bases: TGCAGCGTTAGACCCGGGAAGGAGAGAAACACCATATATTTT. Its translation is CSVRPGKERNTIYF.

The chain is built from TRBV10-3 and TRBJ2-7; TRBD1 aligns across 8 bases. The V gene end was trimmed by 8 bases and the J gene end by 6 bases; junction bases not matched to a gene: 18. This CDR3 has 16 amino acids. The germline V gene has CDR1 ENHRY and CDR2 SYGVKD. The CDR3 DNA sequence: TGTGCCATCGCTACCGACCACTCCCAGGGGGCCGGCGAGCAGTACTTC. Its translation is CAIATDHSQGAGEQYF.

This clonotype was counted between two and nine times. The chain couples TRBV25-1 to TRBJ1-1; a weak D match, TRBD1 (5 bases). The CDR3 is made up of 13 amino acids. V was clipped by 5 bases and J by 3 bases, with 10 bases between them. Germline V gene sequence: CDR1 MGHDK, CDR2 SYGVNS. CDR3 residues: CASSWGVHTEAFF. The CDR3 nucleotides are TGTGCCAGCAGTTGGGGGGTTCACACTGAAGCTTTCTTT.

V is TRBV5-1 and J is TRBJ1-3, with D possibly matching TRBD1 (6 bases). V was shortened by 0 bases and J by 0 bases, with 10 bases between the two germline ends. Germline values: CDR1 SGHRS, CDR2 YFSETQ. The CDR3 spans 16 residues. The DNA for the CDR3 is TGCGCCAGCAGCTTGGCCAGACAGGCCTCTGGAAACACCATATATTTT. As protein: CASSLARQASGNTIYF.

This clonotype was observed a handful of times. This chain links TRBV6-1 with TRBJ1-6, with D perhaps matching TRBD1 (5 bases). Germline CDR1 reads MNHNS; CDR2 reads SASEGT. The CDR3 is 12 amino acids. V lost 1 base and J lost 14, with 9 bases in between. The CDR3, as DNA: TGTGCCAGCAGTGAAGGCCGGGGGACCCTCCACTTT. It specifies CASSEGRGTLHF.

The V call is TRBV20-1, the J call TRBJ2-7; D unresolved. This CDR3 spans 13 amino acids. The ends were cut back, 5 bases at V and 4 bases at J, with 15 bases in the middle. Germline values: CDR1 DFQATT, CDR2 SNEGSKA (reference sequence). CDR3 residues: CSALHSGVYEQYF. The CDR3 coding sequence is TGCAGTGCTCTTCATTCGGGCGTTTACGAGCAGTACTTC.

A word on this clonotype: It may be a read error: a sequence one base away is much more abundant. The chain carries TRBV3-1 and TRBJ1-5; D gene ambiguous. Per the germline V gene, CDR1 is LGHDT and CDR2 is YNNKEL (reference sequence). Deletions cut 4 bases from V and 3 bases from J, with 10 bases between. The CDR3 length is 14 residues. The CDR3: CASSPAQNNQPQHF. CDR3 in DNA: TGTGCCAGCAGCCCGGCACAGAACAATCAGCCCCAGCATTTT.

The count of this clonotype is one. The J gene is TRBJ1-5, the V gene TRBV30, with D possibly being TRBD1 (6 bases). This CDR3 contains 14 residues. Germline lookup yields CDR1 GTSNPN and CDR2 SVGIG (reference sequence). V was pared by 0 bases and J by 4 bases, with 10 bases between. The chain's CDR3 is CAWSVRGPNQPQHF. CDR3 DNA sequence: TGTGCCTGGAGTGTACGGGGGCCGAATCAGCCCCAGCATTTT.

The rearrangement joins TRBV3-1 to TRBJ1-5, with D possibly TRBD1 on 5 matching bases. Germline assignment: CDR1 LGHDT and CDR2 YNNKEL (reference sequence). V was clipped by 4 bases and J by 2 bases, with 15 bases between them. The CDR3 sequence is 16 residues long. The DNA of the CDR3 is TGTGCCAGCAGCCCTTACAGGAACGGGGGCAATCAGCCCCAGCATTTT. It translates to CASSPYRNGGNQPQHF. Combining the CDR3 with reference TRBV3-1 and TRBJ1-5 gives the whole variable domain DTAVSQTPKYLVTQMGNDKSIKCEQNLGHDTMYWYKQDSKKFLKIMFSYNNKELIINETVPNRFSPKSPDKAHLNLHINSLELGDSAVYFCASSPYRNGGNQPQHFGDGTRLSIL.

V gene TRBV27 combines with J gene TRBJ2-7; either TRBD1 or TRBD2 may supply D (5 bases each). The V and J ends lost 4 bases and 1 base respectively, with 17 bases between them. Germline V gene data show CDR1 as MNHEY and CDR2 as SMNVEV (reference sequence). There are 16 residues in the CDR3. The DNA for the CDR3 is TGTGCCAGCAGTTATGGGGGTAGGGCCGGGTCCTACGAGCAGTACTTC. Residues: CASSYGGRAGSYEQYF.

The V call is TRBV6-2 or TRBV6-3, the J call TRBJ1-1; the D gene is possibly TRBD1 (6 bases). The V end was cut by 10 bases, the J end by 1 base, with 13 bases between. CDR1 and CDR2 from the germline V gene are MNHEY and SVGEGT. The CDR3 totals 13 residues. Written as DNA, the CDR3 is TGTGCCACCCACCGGGGGGCGAACACTGAAGCTTTCTTT. Residues: CATHRGANTEAFF.

The V and J genes are TRBV12-3 or TRBV12-4 and TRBJ2-7; D not certain. The V and J ends lost 5 bases and 1 base respectively, with 18 bases between them. There are 16 residues in the CDR3. The CDR3 nucleotides read TGTGCCAGCAGTCGTGGCACACAAGGGCCATCCTACGAGCAGTACTTC. This translates into CASSRGTQGPSYEQYF.